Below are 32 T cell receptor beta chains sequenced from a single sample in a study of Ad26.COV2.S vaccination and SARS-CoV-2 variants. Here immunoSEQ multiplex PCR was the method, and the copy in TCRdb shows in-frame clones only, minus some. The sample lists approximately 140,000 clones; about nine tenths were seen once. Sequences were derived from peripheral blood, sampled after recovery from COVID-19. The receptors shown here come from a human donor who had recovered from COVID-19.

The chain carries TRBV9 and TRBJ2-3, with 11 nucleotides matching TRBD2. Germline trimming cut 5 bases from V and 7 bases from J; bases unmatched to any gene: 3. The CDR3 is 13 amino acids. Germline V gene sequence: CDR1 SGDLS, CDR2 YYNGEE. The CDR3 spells CASSSGGAHTQYF. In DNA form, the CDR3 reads TGTGCCAGCAGTAGCGGGGGGGCCCATACGCAGTATTTT. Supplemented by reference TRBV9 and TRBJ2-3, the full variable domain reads DSGVTQTPKHLITATGQRVTLRCSPRSGDLSVYWYQQSLDQGLQFLIQYYNGEERAKGNILERFSAQQFPDLHSELNLSSLELGDSALYFCASSSGGAHTQYFGPGTRLTVL.

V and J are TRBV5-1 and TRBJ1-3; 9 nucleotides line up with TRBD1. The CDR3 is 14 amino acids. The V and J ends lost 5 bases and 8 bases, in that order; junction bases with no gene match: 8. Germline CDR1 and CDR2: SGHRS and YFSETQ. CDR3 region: CASRGTGYLDTIYF. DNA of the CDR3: TGCGCCAGCAGAGGGACAGGGTATTTGGACACCATATATTTT.

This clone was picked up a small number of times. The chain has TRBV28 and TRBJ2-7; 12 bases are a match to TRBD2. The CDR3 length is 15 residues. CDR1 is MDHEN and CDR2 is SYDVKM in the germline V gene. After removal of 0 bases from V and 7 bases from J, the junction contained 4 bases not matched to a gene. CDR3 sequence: CASSLWTSGGSEQYF. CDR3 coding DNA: TGTGCCAGCAGTTTATGGACTAGCGGGGGAAGTGAGCAGTACTTC.

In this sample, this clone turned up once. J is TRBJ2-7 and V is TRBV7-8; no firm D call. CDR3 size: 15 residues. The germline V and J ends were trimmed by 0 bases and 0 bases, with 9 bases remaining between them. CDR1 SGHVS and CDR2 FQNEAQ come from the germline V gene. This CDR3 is CASSLANSYSYEQYF. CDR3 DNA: TGTGCCAGCAGCTTAGCGAACTCCTACTCCTACGAGCAGTACTTC.

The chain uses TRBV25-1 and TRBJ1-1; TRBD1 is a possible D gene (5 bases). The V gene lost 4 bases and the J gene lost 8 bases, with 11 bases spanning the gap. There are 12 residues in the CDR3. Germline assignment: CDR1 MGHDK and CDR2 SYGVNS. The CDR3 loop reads CASSAWGGEAFF. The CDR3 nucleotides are TGTGCCAGCAGTGCCTGGGGGGGGGAAGCTTTCTTT.

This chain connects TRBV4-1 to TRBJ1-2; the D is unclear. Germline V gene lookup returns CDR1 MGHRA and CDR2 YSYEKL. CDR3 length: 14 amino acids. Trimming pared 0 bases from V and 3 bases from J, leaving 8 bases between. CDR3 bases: TGCGCCAGCAGCCAAGAACCTTCCTACTATGGCTACACCTTC. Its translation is CASSQEPSYYGYTF.

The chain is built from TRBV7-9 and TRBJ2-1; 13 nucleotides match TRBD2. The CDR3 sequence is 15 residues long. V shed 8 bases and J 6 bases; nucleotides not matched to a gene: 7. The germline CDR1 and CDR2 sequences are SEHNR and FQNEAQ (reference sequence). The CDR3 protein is CASVGLAGAFNEQFF. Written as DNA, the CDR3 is TGTGCCAGCGTAGGACTAGCGGGGGCCTTCAATGAGCAGTTCTTC.

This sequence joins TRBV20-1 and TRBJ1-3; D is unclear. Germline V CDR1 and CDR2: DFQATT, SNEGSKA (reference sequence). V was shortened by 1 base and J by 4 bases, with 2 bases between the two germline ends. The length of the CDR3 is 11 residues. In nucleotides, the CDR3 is TGCAGTGCTAGAGCGGGAAACACCATATATTTT. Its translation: CSARAGNTIYF.

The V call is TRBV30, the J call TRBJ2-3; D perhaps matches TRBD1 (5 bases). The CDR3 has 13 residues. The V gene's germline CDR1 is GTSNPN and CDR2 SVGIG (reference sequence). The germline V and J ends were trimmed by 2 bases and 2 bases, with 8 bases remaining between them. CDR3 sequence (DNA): TGTGCCTGGAGTCGTGGGGCCACAGATACGCAGTATTTT. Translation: CAWSRGATDTQYF.

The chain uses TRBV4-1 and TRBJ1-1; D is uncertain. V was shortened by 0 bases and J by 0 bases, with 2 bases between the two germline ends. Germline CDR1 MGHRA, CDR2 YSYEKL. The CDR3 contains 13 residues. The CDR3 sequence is CASSQDLNTEAFF. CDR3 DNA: TGCGCCAGCAGCCAAGATCTGAACACTGAAGCTTTCTTT.

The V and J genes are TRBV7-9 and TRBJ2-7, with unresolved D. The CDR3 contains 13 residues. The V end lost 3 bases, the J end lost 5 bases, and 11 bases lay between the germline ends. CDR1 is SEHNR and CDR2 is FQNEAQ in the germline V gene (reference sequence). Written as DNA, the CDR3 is TGTGCCAGCAGCTTTATTTACGGCAACGAGCAGTACTTC. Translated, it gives CASSFIYGNEQYF. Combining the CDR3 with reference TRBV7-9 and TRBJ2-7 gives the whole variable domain DTGVSQNPRHKITKRGQNVTFRCDPISEHNRLYWYRQTLGQGPEFLTYFQNEAQLEKSRLLSDRFSAERPKGSFSTLEIQRTEQGDSAMYLCASSFIYGNEQYFGPGTRLTVT.

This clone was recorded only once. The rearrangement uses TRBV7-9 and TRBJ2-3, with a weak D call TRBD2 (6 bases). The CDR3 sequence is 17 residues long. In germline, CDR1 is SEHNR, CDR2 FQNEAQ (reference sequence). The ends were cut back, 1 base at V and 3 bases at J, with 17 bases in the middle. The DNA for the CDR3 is TGTGCCAGCAGCTTAGGAGGATGGAGGGATAAGACAGATACGCAGTATTTT. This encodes CASSLGGWRDKTDTQYF. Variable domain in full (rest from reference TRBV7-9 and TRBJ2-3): DTGVSQNPRHKITKRGQNVTFRCDPISEHNRLYWYRQTLGQGPEFLTYFQNEAQLEKSRLLSDRFSAERPKGSFSTLEIQRTEQGDSAMYLCASSLGGWRDKTDTQYFGPGTRLTVL.

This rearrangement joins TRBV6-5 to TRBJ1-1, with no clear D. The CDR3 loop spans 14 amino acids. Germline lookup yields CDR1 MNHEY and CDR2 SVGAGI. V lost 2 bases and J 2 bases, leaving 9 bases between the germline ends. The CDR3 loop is CASSYGDGNTEAFF. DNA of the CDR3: TGTGCCAGCAGTTACGGTGACGGTAACACTGAAGCTTTCTTT.

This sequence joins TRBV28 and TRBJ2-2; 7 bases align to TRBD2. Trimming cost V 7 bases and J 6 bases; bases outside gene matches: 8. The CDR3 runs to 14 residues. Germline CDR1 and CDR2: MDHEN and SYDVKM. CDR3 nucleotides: TGTGCCAGCAAACCGGGACTACCGCCCGGGGAGCTGTTTTTT. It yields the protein CASKPGLPPGELFF.

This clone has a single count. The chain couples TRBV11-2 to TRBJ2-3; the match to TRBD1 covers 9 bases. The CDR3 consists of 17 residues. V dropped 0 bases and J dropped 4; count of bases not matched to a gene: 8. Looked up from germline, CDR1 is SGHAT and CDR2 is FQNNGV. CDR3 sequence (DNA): TGTGCCAGCAGCTTAGACCTGACAGGGGGAAGCCCAGATACGCAGTATTTT. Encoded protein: CASSLDLTGGSPDTQYF. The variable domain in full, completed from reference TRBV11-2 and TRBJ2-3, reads EAGVAQSPRYKIIEKRQSVAFWCNPISGHATLYWYQQILGQGPKLLIQFQNNGVVDDSQLPKDRFSAERLKGVDSTLKIQPAKLEDSAVYLCASSLDLTGGSPDTQYFGPGTRLTVL.

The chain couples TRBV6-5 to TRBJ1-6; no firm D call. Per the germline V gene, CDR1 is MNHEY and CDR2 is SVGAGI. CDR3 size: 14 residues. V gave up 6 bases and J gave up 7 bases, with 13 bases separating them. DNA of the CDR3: TGTGCCAGCAGCCCCGGACGTTACAATTCACCCCTCCACTTT. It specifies CASSPGRYNSPLHF.

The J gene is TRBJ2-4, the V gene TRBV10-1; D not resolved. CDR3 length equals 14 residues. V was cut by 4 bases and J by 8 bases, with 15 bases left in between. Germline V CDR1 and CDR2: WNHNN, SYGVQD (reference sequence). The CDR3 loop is CASSGAPNMDIQYF. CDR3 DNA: TGCGCCAGCAGTGGAGCCCCCAATATGGACATTCAGTACTTC.

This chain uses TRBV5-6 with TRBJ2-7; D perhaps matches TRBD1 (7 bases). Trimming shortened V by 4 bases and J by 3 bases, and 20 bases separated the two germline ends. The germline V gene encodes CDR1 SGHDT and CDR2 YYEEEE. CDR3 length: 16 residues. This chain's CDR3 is CASSLEGTGVFYEQYF. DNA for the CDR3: TGTGCCAGCAGCCTGGAGGGAACAGGGGTTTTCTACGAGCAGTACTTC.

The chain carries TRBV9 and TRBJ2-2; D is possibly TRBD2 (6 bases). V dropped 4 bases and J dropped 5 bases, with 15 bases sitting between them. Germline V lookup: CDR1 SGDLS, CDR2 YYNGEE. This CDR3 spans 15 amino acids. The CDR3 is CASSIGGANTGELFF. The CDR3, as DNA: TGTGCCAGCAGCATCGGAGGGGCTAATACCGGGGAGCTGTTTTTT.

CDR3 protein: CASQTGLAGASTDTQYF. The CDR3 nucleotides are TGTGCCTCCCAGACGGGACTAGCGGGGGCGTCCACAGATACGCAGTATTTT. The chain recombines TRBV2 with TRBJ2-3; TRBD2 matches at 14 bases. This CDR3 has 17 residues. Germline V gene lookup returns CDR1 SNHLY and CDR2 FYNNEI. Losses at the gene ends were 11 bases for V and 2 bases for J; bases not matched to a gene: 12.

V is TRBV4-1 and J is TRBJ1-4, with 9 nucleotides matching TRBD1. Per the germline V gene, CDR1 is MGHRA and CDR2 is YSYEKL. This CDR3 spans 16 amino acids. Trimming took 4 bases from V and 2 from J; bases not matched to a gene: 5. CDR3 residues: CASSPTGGLTNEKLFF. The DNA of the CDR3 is TGCGCCAGCAGCCCTACAGGGGGCCTCACTAATGAAAAACTGTTTTTT.

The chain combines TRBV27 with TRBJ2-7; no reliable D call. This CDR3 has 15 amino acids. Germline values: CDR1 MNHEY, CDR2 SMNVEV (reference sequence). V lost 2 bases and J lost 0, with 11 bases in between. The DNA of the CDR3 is TGTGCCAGCAGTTTAGCAGGTCCGGACTCCTACGAGCAGTACTTC. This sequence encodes CASSLAGPDSYEQYF.

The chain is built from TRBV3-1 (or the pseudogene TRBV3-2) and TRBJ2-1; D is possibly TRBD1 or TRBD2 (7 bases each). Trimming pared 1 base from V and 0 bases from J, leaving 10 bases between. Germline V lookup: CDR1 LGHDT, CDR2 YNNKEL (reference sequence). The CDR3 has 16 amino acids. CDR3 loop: CASSQGEGASYNEQFF. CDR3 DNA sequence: TGTGCCAGCAGCCAAGGGGAGGGGGCCTCCTACAATGAGCAGTTCTTC.

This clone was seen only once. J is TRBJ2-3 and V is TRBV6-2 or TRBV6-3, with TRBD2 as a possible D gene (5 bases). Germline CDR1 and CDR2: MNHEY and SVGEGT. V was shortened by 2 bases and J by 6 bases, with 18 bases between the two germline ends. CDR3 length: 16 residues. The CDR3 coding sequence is TGTGCCAGCAGTTACCCTCCCCCTTTACTAGGCGATACGCAGTATTTT. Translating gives CASSYPPPLLGDTQYF.

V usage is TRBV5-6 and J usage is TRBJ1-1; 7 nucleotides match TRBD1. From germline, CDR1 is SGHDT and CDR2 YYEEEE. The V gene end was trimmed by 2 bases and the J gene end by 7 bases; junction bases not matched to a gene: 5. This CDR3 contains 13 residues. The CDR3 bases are TGTGCCAGCAGCTTTACTGGGACAGATGAAGCTTTCTTT. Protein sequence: CASSFTGTDEAFF. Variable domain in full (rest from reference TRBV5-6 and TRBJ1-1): DAGVTQSPTHLIKTRGQQVTLRCSPKSGHDTVSWYQQALGQGPQFIFQYYEEEERQRGNFPDRFSGHQFPNYSSELNVNALLLGDSALYLCASSFTGTDEAFFGQGTRLTVV.

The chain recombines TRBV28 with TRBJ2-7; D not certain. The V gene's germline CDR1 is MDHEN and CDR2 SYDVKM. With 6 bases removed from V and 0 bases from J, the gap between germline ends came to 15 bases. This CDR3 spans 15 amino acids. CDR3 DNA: TGTGCCAGCAGGGGGTTAGGTGAACACTCCTACGAGCAGTACTTC. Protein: CASRGLGEHSYEQYF. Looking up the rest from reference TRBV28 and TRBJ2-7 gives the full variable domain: DVKVTQSSRYLVKRTGEKVFLECVQDMDHENMFWYRQDPGLGLRLIYFSYDVKMKEKGDIPEGYSVSREKKERFSLILESASTNQTSMYLCASRGLGEHSYEQYFGPGTRLTVT.

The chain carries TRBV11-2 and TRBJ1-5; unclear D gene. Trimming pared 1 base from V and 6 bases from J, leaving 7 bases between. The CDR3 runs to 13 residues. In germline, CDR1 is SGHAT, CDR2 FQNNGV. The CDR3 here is CASSLGAGQPQHF. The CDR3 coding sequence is TGTGCCAGCAGCTTAGGGGCCGGTCAGCCCCAGCATTTT. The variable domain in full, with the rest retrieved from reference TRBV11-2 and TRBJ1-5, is EAGVAQSPRYKIIEKRQSVAFWCNPISGHATLYWYQQILGQGPKLLIQFQNNGVVDDSQLPKDRFSAERLKGVDSTLKIQPAKLEDSAVYLCASSLGAGQPQHFGDGTRLSIL.

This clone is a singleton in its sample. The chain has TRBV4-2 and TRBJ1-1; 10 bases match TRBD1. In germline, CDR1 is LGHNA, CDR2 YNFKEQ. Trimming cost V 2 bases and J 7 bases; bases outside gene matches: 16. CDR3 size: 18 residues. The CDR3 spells CASSQPPGGTGAVGEAFF. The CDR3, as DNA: TGTGCCAGCAGCCAACCCCCTGGGGGGACAGGGGCAGTGGGTGAAGCTTTCTTT.

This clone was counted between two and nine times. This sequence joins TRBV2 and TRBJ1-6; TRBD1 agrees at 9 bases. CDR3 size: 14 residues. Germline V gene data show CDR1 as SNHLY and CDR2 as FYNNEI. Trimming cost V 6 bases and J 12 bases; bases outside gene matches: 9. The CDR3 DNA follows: TGTGCCAGCAGAGGAAACAGGGGGCGCTTACCCCTCCACTTT. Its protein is CASRGNRGRLPLHF.

The CDR3 region has the DNA TGTGCCAGCAGTTACTCCGGACAGGGGGGGAGCAGTGAAGCTTTCTTT. It specifies CASSYSGQGGSSEAFF. The rearrangement uses TRBV6-5 and TRBJ1-1; 10 nucleotides agree with TRBD1. V was clipped by 0 bases and J by 7 bases; unmatched bases: 8. CDR1 is MNHEY, CDR2 SVGAGI, per germline. The CDR3 is made up of 16 amino acids.

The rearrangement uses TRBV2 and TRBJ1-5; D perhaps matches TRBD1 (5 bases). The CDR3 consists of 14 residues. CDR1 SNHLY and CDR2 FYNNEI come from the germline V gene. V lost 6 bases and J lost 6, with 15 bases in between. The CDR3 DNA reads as TGTGCCAGCAGGAGTGACTCGCAGGGTCAGCCCCAGCATTTT. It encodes CASRSDSQGQPQHF.

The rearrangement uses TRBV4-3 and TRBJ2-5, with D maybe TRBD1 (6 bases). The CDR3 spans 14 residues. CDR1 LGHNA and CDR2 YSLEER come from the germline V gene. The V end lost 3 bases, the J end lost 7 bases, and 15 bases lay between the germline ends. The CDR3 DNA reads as TGCGCCAGCAGCCAGCACAGGGATGGGGGGACCCAGTACTTC. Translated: CASSQHRDGGTQYF.